The TCR beta chain under discussion was sequenced for a study of blood T cell repertoires in COVID-19. Study-level background: Donors in the United States, Italy and Spain gave samples during acute or convalescent COVID-19.

The protocol was immunoSEQ multiplex PCR, while the TCRdb copy is restricted to in-frame clones and leaves out a portion. The table includes some 150,000 clones, approximately 82% detected once. Germline V gene data show CDR1 as MNHEY and CDR2 as SVGAGI. The CDR3 has 15 amino acids. The V end was cut by 0 bases, the J end by 9 bases, with 12 bases between. The chain links TRBV6-5 to TRBJ1-6, with D unresolved. Source material: peripheral blood. The clonotype was recovered from a human donor in a cohort sampled during active COVID-19. The CDR3 protein is CASSYSSQRGSPLHF. CDR3 bases: TGTGCCAGCAGTTACTCGAGCCAACGGGGTTCACCCCTCCACTTT.